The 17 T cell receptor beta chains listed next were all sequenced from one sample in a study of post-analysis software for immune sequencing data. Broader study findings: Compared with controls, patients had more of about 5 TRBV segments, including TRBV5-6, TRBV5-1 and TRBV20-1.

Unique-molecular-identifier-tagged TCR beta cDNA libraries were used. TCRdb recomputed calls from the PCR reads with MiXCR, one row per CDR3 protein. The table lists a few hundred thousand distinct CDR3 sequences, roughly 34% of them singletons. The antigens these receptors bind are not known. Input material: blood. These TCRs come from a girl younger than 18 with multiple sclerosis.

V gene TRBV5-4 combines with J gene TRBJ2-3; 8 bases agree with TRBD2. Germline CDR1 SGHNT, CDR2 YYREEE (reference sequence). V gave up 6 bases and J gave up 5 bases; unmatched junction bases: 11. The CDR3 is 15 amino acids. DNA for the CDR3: TGTGCCAGCACCGCGGGGGGCGGGGGACTAGATACGCAGTATTTT. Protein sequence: CASTAGGGGLDTQYF.

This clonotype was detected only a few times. Here the CDR3 DNA reads TGCGCCAGCAGCTTAGTAGACAGCATAACAGATACGCAGTATTTT. Translating gives CASSLVDSITDTQYF. The J gene is TRBJ2-3, the V gene TRBV5-1; maybe TRBD1 (5 bases). Trimming left V 2 bases short and J 3 bases short, with 13 bases between. The CDR3 contains 15 residues. CDR1 and CDR2 from the germline V gene are SGHRS and YFSETQ.

CDR3 protein: CASSLGTGARNTEAFF. CDR3 nucleotides: TGTGCCAGCAGCTTGGGGACAGGGGCTCGCAACACTGAAGCTTTCTTT. The rearrangement links TRBV5-6 to TRBJ1-1, with 9 bases matching TRBD1. Looked up from germline, CDR1 is SGHDT and CDR2 is YYEEEE. V shed 0 bases, J shed 2 bases, and the junction held 5 bases outside the gene matches. The CDR3 is 16 residues long.

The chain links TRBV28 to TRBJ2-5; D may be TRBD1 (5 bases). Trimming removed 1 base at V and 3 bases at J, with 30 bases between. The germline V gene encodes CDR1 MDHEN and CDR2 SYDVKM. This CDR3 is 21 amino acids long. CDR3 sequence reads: CASSLSRGAWIGGSEKETQYF. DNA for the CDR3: TGTGCCAGCAGTTTATCAAGGGGCGCTTGGATCGGTGGCAGTGAAAAAGAGACCCAGTACTTC. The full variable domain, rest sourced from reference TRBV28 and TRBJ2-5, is DVKVTQSSRYLVKRTGEKVFLECVQDMDHENMFWYRQDPGLGLRLIYFSYDVKMKEKGDIPEGYSVSREKKERFSLILESASTNQTSMYLCASSLSRGAWIGGSEKETQYFGPGTRLLVL.

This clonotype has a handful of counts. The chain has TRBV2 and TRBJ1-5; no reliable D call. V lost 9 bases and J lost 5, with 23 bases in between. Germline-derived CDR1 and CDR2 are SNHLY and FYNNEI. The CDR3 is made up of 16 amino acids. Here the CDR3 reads CASEIGPPGGHQPQHF. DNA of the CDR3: TGTGCCAGTGAGATTGGGCCTCCGGGAGGGCATCAGCCCCAGCATTTT.

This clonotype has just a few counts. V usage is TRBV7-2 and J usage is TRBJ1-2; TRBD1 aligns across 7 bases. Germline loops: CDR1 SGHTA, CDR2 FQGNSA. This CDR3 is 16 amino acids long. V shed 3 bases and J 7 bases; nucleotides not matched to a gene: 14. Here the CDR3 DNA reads TGTGCCAGCAGCTTCTACGGGCGGGACAGTGTATCTGGCTACACCTTC. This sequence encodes CASSFYGRDSVSGYTF.

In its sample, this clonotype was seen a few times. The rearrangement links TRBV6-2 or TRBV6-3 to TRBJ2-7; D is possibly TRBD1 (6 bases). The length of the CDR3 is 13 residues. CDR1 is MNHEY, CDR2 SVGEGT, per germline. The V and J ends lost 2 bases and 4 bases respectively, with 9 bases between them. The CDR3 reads CASSYDRSYEQYF. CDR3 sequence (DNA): TGTGCCAGCAGTTACGACAGGAGTTACGAGCAGTACTTC.

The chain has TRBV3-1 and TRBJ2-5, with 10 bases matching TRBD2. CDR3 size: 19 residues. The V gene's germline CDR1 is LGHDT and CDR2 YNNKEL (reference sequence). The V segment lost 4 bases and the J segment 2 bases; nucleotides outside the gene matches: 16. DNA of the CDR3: TGTGCCAGCAGCCCCTTTAGCGGGGGGCCCCCACAGATACAAGAGACCCAGTACTTC. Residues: CASSPFSGGPPQIQETQYF.

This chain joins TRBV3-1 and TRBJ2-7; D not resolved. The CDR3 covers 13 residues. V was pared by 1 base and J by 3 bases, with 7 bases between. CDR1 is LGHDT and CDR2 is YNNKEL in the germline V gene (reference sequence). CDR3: CASSQGNFYEQYF. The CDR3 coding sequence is TGTGCCAGCAGCCAAGGTAACTTCTACGAGCAGTACTTC.

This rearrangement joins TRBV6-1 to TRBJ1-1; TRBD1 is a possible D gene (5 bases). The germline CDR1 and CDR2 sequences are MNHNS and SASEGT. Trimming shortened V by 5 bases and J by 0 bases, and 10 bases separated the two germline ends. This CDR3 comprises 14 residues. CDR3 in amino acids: CASSYQGLNTEAFF. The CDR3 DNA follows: TGTGCCAGCAGTTATCAGGGTTTGAACACTGAAGCTTTCTTT.

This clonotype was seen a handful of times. CDR3 sequence reads: CASSLPDRGEKLFF. In nucleotides, the CDR3 is TGCGCCAGCAGCCTCCCGGACAGGGGAGAAAAACTGTTTTTT. The chain employs TRBV5-1 and TRBJ1-4, with TRBD1 matching 9 bases. The CDR3 loop spans 14 amino acids. The germline CDR1 and CDR2 sequences are SGHRS and YFSETQ. After removal of 4 bases from V and 8 bases from J, the junction contained 6 bases not matched to a gene.

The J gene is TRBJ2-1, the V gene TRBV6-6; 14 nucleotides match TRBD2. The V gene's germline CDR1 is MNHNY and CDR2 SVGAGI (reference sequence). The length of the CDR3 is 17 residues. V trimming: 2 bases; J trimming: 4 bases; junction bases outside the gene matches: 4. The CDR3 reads CASSYPTSGGGYNEQFF. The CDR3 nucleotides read TGTGCCAGCAGTTACCCGACTAGCGGGGGGGGTTACAATGAGCAGTTCTTC.

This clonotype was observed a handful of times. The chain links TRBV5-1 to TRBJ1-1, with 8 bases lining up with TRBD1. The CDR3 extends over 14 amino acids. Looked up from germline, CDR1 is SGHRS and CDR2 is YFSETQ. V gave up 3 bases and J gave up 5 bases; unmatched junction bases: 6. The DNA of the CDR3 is TGCGCCAGCAGCTCAATCACAGGGGGGACTGAAGCTTTCTTT. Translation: CASSSITGGTEAFF. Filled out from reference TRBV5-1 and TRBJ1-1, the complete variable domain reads KAGVTQTPRYLIKTRGQQVTLSCSPISGHRSVSWYQQTPGQGLQFLFEYFSETQRNKGNFPGRFSGRQFSNSRSEMNVSTLELGDSALYLCASSSITGGTEAFFGQGTRLTVV.

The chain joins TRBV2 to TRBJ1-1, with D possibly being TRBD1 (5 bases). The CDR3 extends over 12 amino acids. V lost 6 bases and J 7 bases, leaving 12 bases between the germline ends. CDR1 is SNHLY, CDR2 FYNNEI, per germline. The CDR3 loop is CASRDRFNEAFF. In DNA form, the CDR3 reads TGTGCCAGCAGAGACAGATTTAATGAAGCTTTCTTT.

The DNA of the CDR3 is TGCAGTGCTCTCGGGACAGGGGGTGAGACCCAGTACTTC. This codes for CSALGTGGETQYF. The gene calls are TRBV20-1 and TRBJ2-5; 11 bases agree with TRBD1. CDR1 is DFQATT, CDR2 SNEGSKA, per germline (reference sequence). V dropped 5 bases and J dropped 5; count of bases not matched to a gene: 4. The CDR3 covers 13 residues.

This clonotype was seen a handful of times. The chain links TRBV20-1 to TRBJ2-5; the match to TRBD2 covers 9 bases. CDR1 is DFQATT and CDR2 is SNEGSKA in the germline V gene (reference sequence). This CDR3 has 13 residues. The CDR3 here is CSTWSGGQETQYF. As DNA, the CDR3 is TGCAGCACTTGGAGCGGGGGGCAAGAGACCCAGTACTTC.

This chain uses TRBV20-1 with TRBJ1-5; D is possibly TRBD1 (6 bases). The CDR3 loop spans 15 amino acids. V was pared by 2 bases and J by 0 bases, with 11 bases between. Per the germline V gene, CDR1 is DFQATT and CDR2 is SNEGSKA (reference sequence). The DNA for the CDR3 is TGCAGTGCTAGATGGGACACAAATAGCAATCAGCCCCAGCATTTT. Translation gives CSARWDTNSNQPQHF.